This entry lists 11 T cell receptor beta chains sequenced from one sample in a study of T cell responses to AZD1222 COVID-19 vaccine. Assay: immunoSEQ multiplex PCR; the TCRdb copy retains only in-frame clones and omits some. This table has around 110,000 clones, 80% to 90% appearing once. The specimen comprised peripheral blood, sampled on day 0 of AZD1222 vaccination. The receptors come from an adult in good health.

A remark on this clone: Sequence at one end of the junction differs from germline and may be a read error. The chain has TRBV20-1 and TRBJ1-2; D possibly corresponds to TRBD1 (6 bases). The germline V gene has CDR1 DFQATT and CDR2 SNEGSKA (reference sequence). CDR3 length: 11 residues. CDR3 sequence: CSARDRGDGAF. The DNA of the CDR3 is TGCAGTGCTAGAGATAGGGGGGATGGAGCTTTC.

The chain carries TRBV28 and TRBJ2-6; D is ambiguous. There are 15 residues in the CDR3. CDR1 is MDHEN, CDR2 SYDVKM, per germline. V lost 2 bases and J lost 0, with 5 bases in between. As DNA, the CDR3 is TGTGCCAGCAGTTTAGCCTCCTCTGGGGCCAACGTCCTGACTTTC. Residues: CASSLASSGANVLTF.

The CDR3 region is CASSSKDRNTEAFF. The CDR3 DNA sequence: TGTGCCAGCAGCTCCAAGGACAGGAACACTGAAGCTTTCTTT. The chain carries TRBV7-9 and TRBJ1-1; a possible D gene is TRBD1 (6 bases). Germline V gene data show CDR1 as SEHNR and CDR2 as FQNEAQ (reference sequence). Trimming took off 4 bases at V and 1 base at J, with 10 bases between the two ends. This CDR3 has 14 residues.

The CDR3 nucleotides are TGTGCCAGCAGCGGGCAGTTAACAGGGGACGGTCAGCCCCAGCATTTT. This gives the protein CASSGQLTGDGQPQHF. This rearrangement joins TRBV21-1 to TRBJ1-5; no check of the table's D call, TRBD1, against the DNA was made. TRBV21-1 is annotated as a pseudogene. This CDR3 spans 16 amino acids.

This chain links TRBV7-2 with TRBJ1-1; D unclear. Germline loops: CDR1 SGHTA, CDR2 FQGNSA. Trimming took 2 bases from V and 4 from J, leaving 14 bases between them. CDR3 length: 15 residues. This CDR3 is CASSLLYPVGTEAFF. The CDR3 coding sequence is TGTGCCAGCAGCTTACTTTATCCGGTGGGCACTGAAGCTTTCTTT.

This clone turned up a few times. CDR3 nucleotide sequence: TGTGCCAGCAGCCCTACAGGGGGAGAGACCCAGTACTTC. It encodes CASSPTGGETQYF. The chain has TRBV7-9 and TRBJ2-5; TRBD1 aligns across 8 bases. CDR3 length: 13 amino acids. The germline gives CDR1 SEHNR, CDR2 FQNEAQ (reference sequence). V lost 5 bases to trimming and J lost 4 bases; unmatched junction nucleotides: 3.

This chain joins TRBV7-2 and TRBJ2-2; D unclear. Trimming took 2 bases from V and 1 from J, leaving 2 bases between them. Per the germline V gene, CDR1 is SGHTA and CDR2 is FQGNSA. The CDR3 sequence is 13 residues long. CDR3: CASSLRNTGELFF. In DNA form, the CDR3 reads TGTGCCAGCAGCTTAAGGAACACCGGGGAGCTGTTTTTT. The variable domain in full, with the rest retrieved from reference TRBV7-2 and TRBJ2-2, is GAGVSQSPSNKVTEKGKDVELRCDPISGHTALYWYRQSLGQGLEFLIYFQGNSAPDKSGLPSDRFSAERTGGSVSTLTIQRTQQEDSAVYLCASSLRNTGELFFGEGSRLTVL.

This chain joins TRBV9 and TRBJ1-2; D may be TRBD1 (5 bases). Germline CDR1 is SGDLS and CDR2 is YYNGEE. V lost 0 bases and J 1 base, leaving 10 bases between the germline ends. This CDR3 contains 15 residues. In DNA, the CDR3 is TGTGCCAGCAGCGTAGGACAGAGCCATAACTATGGCTACACCTTC. As protein: CASSVGQSHNYGYTF.

The chain recombines TRBV15 with TRBJ1-1; D gene ambiguous. Per the germline V gene, CDR1 is LNHNV and CDR2 is YYDKDF (reference sequence). The CDR3 spans 13 residues. V was clipped by 0 bases and J by 2 bases, with 4 bases between them. The CDR3 DNA follows: TGTGCCACCAGCAGAGAGATTAACACTGAAGCTTTCTTT. Translation: CATSREINTEAFF.

J is TRBJ1-1 and V is TRBV5-4; D not resolved. Trimming removed 0 bases from V and 4 bases from J, with 13 bases in between. The length of the CDR3 is 15 residues. Germline values: CDR1 SGHNT, CDR2 YYREEE (reference sequence). For the CDR3, the DNA is TGTGCCAGCAGCTTGGAATTGACAATGGCCACTGAAGCTTTCTTT. The encoded protein is CASSLELTMATEAFF. Together with reference TRBV5-4 and TRBJ1-1, the CDR3 gives the full variable domain: ETGVTQSPTHLIKTRGQQVTLRCSSQSGHNTVSWYQQALGQGPQFIFQYYREEENGRGNFPPRFSGLQFPNYSSELNVNALELDDSALYLCASSLELTMATEAFFGQGTRLTVV.

The chain uses TRBV3-1 (or the pseudogene TRBV3-2) and TRBJ2-7; 10 bases map to TRBD2. The trim removed 0 bases at V and 9 bases at J, leaving 8 bases unmatched. CDR3 length: 15 residues. From germline, CDR1 is LGHDT and CDR2 YNNKEL (reference sequence). CDR3 coding DNA: TGTGCCAGCAGCCAAGAACCTACTAGCGGGGAGGGGCAGTACTTC. Translated, it gives CASSQEPTSGEGQYF.